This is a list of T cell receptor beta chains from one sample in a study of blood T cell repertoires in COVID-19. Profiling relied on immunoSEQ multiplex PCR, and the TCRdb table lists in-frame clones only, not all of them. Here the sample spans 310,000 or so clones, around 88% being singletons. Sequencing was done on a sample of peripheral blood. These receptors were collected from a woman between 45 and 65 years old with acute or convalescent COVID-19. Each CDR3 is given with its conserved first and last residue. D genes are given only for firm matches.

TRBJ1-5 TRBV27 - CATRGGRYSNQPQHF
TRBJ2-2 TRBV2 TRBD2 CASRGGSVNTGELFF
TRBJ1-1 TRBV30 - CAWSFRRDTEAFF
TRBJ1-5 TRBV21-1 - CATLPGGAMNNQPQHF
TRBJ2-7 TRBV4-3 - CASSQAPTGLWEQYF
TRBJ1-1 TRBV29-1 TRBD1 CSGDRGLNTEAFF
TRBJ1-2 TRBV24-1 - CATSVKAHYGYTF
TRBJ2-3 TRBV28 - CASSLAPTPGDTQYF
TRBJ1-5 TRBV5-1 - CASSLRGGLGQPQHF
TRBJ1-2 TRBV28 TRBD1 CASRDPTGGGHTF
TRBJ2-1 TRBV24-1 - CATSDRAPGVGYEQFF
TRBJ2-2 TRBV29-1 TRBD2 CSVRTSGSSGELFF
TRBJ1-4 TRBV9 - CASSASPQAPNEKLFF
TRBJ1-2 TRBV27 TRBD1 CASSSSLRGRADGYTF
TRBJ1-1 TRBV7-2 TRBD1 CASSWDRGNTEAFF
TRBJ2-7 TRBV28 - CASSSAGAYEQYF
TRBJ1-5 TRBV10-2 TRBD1 CASSATGSNQPQHF
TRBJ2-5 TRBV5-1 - CASSLAPTAEETQYF
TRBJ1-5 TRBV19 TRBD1 CASSGTGGNQPQHF
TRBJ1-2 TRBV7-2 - CASSLDPEPNYGYTF
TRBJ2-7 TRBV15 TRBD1 CATSRDRPAYEQYF
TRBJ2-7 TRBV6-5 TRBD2 CASSYQLAGGYYEQYF
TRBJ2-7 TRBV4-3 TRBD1 CASSHSQGRGPNEQYF
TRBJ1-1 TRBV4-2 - CASSQVMGAANTEAFF
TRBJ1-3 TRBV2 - CASSDQEAAGNTIYF
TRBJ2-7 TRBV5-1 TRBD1 CASSLWDRSYEQYF
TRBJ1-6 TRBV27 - CATRGGNNNSPLHF
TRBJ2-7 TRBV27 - CASSFRDGGDEQYF
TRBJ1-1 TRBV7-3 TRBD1 CASSLTGQGLTEAFF
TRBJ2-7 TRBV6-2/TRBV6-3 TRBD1 CASSPLGGQGSYEQYF
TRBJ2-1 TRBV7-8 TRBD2 CASSLAGGRNEQFF
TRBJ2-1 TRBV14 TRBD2 CASSPGTSGYNEQFF
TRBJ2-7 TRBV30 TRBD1 CAWSAPGTGEHEQYF
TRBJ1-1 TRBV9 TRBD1 CASSTTTGATEAFF
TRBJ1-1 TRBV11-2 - CASSLGAGTEAFF
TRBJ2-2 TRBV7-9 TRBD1 CASSPGQAYTGELFF
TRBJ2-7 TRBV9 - CASSGLARTYEQYF
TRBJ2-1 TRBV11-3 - CASSLGSLTEQFF
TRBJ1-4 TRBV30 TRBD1 CACTDRGSNEKLFF
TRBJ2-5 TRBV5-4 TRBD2 CASSSPLAGATETQYF
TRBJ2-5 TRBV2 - CASSDNTGFQETQYF
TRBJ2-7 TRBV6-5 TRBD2 CASSSPREGSGEQYF
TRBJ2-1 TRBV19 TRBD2 CASRFSGPSYNEQFF
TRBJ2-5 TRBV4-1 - CASSQGRREVETQYF
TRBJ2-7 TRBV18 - CASSPWRGQTYLEQYF